A selection of T cell receptor beta chains follows, all from one sample in a study of blood T cell repertoires in COVID-19. TCRdb's copy holds only in-frame clones and misses some; the assay was immunoSEQ multiplex PCR. The sample shows 250,000 or so clones, about 90% of them seen only once. Sequences were obtained from PBMCs or T cells enriched from blood (not recorded which). The receptors here all came from a woman in her 30s with acute COVID-19. The CDR3 runs from the conserved cysteine through the conserved F or W. A D gene is named only where the DNA matches it firmly. Expanded clones get a size class; other rows say once, few or many, or leave the size out.

size,V,D,J,CDR3
.,TRBV11-3,.,TRBJ2-7,CASSPGPDSSYEQYF
.,TRBV18,.,TRBJ1-1,CASSMTNQGGEAFF
.,TRBV28,TRBD1,TRBJ2-7,CASSPPGTGGTYEQYF
.,TRBV27,.,TRBJ2-3,CASSFGRLSDTQYF
.,TRBV5-1,TRBD1,TRBJ2-1,CASNSRDREYNEQFF
.,TRBV18,.,TRBJ2-3,CASSPSGDLTDTQYF
.,TRBV28,.,TRBJ1-1,CASSLEGRNTEAFF
.,TRBV25-1,.,TRBJ1-6,CARYRSYSPLHF
.,TRBV5-1,.,TRBJ2-6,CASSLASAPAGANVLTF
once,TRBV4-1,TRBD2,TRBJ2-1,CASSQEPYSGRIDNEQFF
.,TRBV5-6,TRBD1,TRBJ2-5,CASSLASGTGGETQYF
.,TRBV10-2,TRBD2,TRBJ2-3,CASNLAAQDTQYF
.,TRBV5-1,TRBD1,TRBJ2-3,CASSFFYTGTGTDTQYF
.,TRBV18,.,TRBJ1-1,CASSPSGEAFF
few,TRBV28,TRBD1,TRBJ1-1,CASSWTGGTEAFF
.,TRBV25-1,.,TRBJ2-1,CASSVGNEQFF